The 26 T cell receptor beta chains below all came from one sample that was sequenced in a study of T-cell memory formation after mild COVID-19. TCRdb itself ran the 5' RACE reads through MiXCR, one entry per CDR3 protein. The sample shows more than 250,000 distinct CDR3 sequences, around 17% of them seen only once. The sample was PBMCs or a T cell subset sorted from them (not recorded which). These receptors all stem from a man younger than 35 who had mild COVID-19 (a few samples of this study predate the infection). Cell type and time point are not known.

This rearrangement joins TRBV29-1 to TRBJ2-5; 8 bases match TRBD1. V lost 2 bases to trimming and J lost 4 bases; unmatched junction nucleotides: 3. The germline V gene has CDR1 SQVTM and CDR2 ANQGSEA. This CDR3 comprises 13 residues. The CDR3 DNA reads TGCAGCGTTGAACAGGGGGCAGGAGAGACCCAGTACTTC. Translating it yields CSVEQGAGETQYF.

The chain uses TRBV4-3 and TRBJ1-4, with 7 positions matching TRBD1. V dropped 4 bases and J dropped 4; count of bases not matched to a gene: 6. Looked up from germline, CDR1 is LGHNA and CDR2 is YSLEER. CDR3 length: 15 residues. The CDR3 DNA reads as TGCGCCAGCAGCCTCGACAGGGCCTATAATGAAAAACTGTTTTTT. Translation gives CASSLDRAYNEKLFF.

This clonotype was observed a handful of times. V and J are TRBV4-3 and TRBJ2-3, with D uncertain. V was cut by 1 base and J by 7 bases, with 12 bases left in between. Germline V lookup: CDR1 LGHNA, CDR2 YSLEER. The CDR3 consists of 14 residues. CDR3 nucleotides: TGCGCCAGCAGCCAAGTTGGCCCCCCGAATACGCAGTATTTT. Its protein product is CASSQVGPPNTQYF.

The chain has TRBV12-3 or TRBV12-4 and TRBJ2-7, with D perhaps TRBD2 (6 bases). V was cut by 10 bases and J by 2 bases, with 15 bases left in between. The CDR3 loop spans 13 amino acids. The CDR3 sequence: CATRFGGTYEQYV. CDR3 nucleotide sequence: TGTGCCACTCGGTTTGGGGGGACCTACGAGCAGTACGTC.

A few counts support this clonotype. The chain links TRBV3-1 to TRBJ2-5, with unresolved D. The CDR3 consists of 14 residues. Germline values: CDR1 LGHDT, CDR2 YNNKEL (reference sequence). V lost 4 bases to trimming and J lost 1 base, with 10 bases between them. CDR3 in amino acids: CASSLSRTQETQYF. DNA of the CDR3: TGTGCCAGCAGCCTGAGTCGAACCCAAGAGACCCAGTACTTC.

In its sample, this clonotype was seen a few times. This chain connects TRBV9 to TRBJ2-2; D is possibly TRBD1 (6 bases). The CDR3 contains 13 residues. Trimming removed 2 bases from V and 7 bases from J, with 9 bases in between. Germline assignment: CDR1 SGDLS and CDR2 YYNGEE. The CDR3 DNA sequence: TGTGCCAGCAGCGTGGGGGCTGGCGGGGAGCTGTTTTTT. Translated, it gives CASSVGAGGELFF.

This clonotype showed up many times. The chain is built from TRBV9 and TRBJ2-1, with D maybe TRBD1 (7 bases). The germline CDR1 and CDR2 sequences are SGDLS and YYNGEE. The CDR3 contains 11 residues. V lost 6 bases to trimming and J lost 8 bases, with 9 bases between them. CDR3 loop: CASTRGDEQFF. Here the CDR3 DNA reads TGTGCCAGCACCAGGGGGGATGAGCAGTTCTTC.

This clonotype was seen a handful of times. The chain links TRBV29-1 to TRBJ2-7; D gene unclear. V lost 4 bases to trimming and J lost 3 bases, with 13 bases between them. CDR3 length: 13 amino acids. Germline V lookup: CDR1 SQVTM, CDR2 ANQGSEA. CDR3 DNA: TGCAGCGTTGCTCTGGGTACCGACTACGAGCAGTACTTC. Its protein is CSVALGTDYEQYF.

There are a few counts of this clonotype. This chain links TRBV11-2 with TRBJ2-2, with TRBD1 identical over 7 bases. Trimming at V came to 3 bases and at J to 3 bases, leaving 1 base not matched to a gene. This CDR3 is 14 amino acids long. Germline CDR1 SGHAT, CDR2 FQNNGV. This CDR3 is CASSLQGDTGELFF. CDR3 DNA sequence: TGTGCCAGCAGCTTGCAGGGGGACACCGGGGAGCTGTTTTTT.

V gene TRBV6-1 combines with J gene TRBJ1-2; 8 nucleotides line up with TRBD1. The CDR3 loop spans 13 amino acids. Looked up from germline, CDR1 is MNHNS and CDR2 is SASEGT. The J segment lost 6 bases and the V segment lost 10 bases, leaving 10 bases of the junction unmatched. The CDR3: CATRFQGANGYTF. The CDR3 DNA follows: TGTGCCACCAGATTCCAGGGGGCCAATGGCTACACCTTC.

CDR3 sequence reads: CASSLATGTSYEQYF. The CDR3 DNA follows: TGTGCCAGCAGCTTAGCTACGGGGACCTCCTACGAGCAGTACTTC. The rearrangement uses TRBV7-9 and TRBJ2-7; TRBD1 or TRBD2 may be the D gene (5 bases each). CDR3 size: 15 residues. Germline V gene data show CDR1 as SEHNR and CDR2 as FQNEAQ (reference sequence). Trimming took 0 bases from V and 0 from J, leaving 9 bases between them.

Only a few counts were recorded for this clonotype. The chain uses TRBV5-1 and TRBJ2-7, with TRBD1 matching over 9 bases. The CDR3 is 14 amino acids. The germline gives CDR1 SGHRS, CDR2 YFSETQ. The V segment lost 5 bases and the J segment 5 bases; nucleotides outside the gene matches: 8. This chain's CDR3 is CASSIGTGRNEQYF. CDR3 DNA: TGCGCCAGCAGTATCGGGACAGGGAGGAACGAGCAGTACTTC.

The V and J genes are TRBV7-2 and TRBJ1-2; D is ambiguous. The V gene's germline CDR1 is SGHTA and CDR2 FQGNSA. The CDR3 consists of 13 residues. V was shortened by 3 bases and J by 4 bases, with 9 bases between the two germline ends. CDR3 residues: CASSFNPSYGYTF. DNA of the CDR3: TGTGCCAGCAGCTTTAACCCGTCCTATGGCTACACCTTC.

The genes are TRBV6-2 or TRBV6-3 and TRBJ1-1; D gene ambiguous. CDR1 is MNHEY, CDR2 SVGEGT, per germline. This CDR3 is 13 amino acids long. With 2 bases removed from V and 1 base from J, the gap between germline ends came to 5 bases. CDR3 sequence reads: CASSYRRNTEAFF. In nucleotides, the CDR3 is TGTGCCAGCAGTTACAGGAGGAACACTGAAGCTTTCTTT.

This clonotype has more than one count but fewer than ten. The V call is TRBV20-1, the J call TRBJ1-2; 11 nucleotides line up with TRBD1. Losses at the gene ends were 3 bases for V and 3 bases for J; bases not matched to a gene: 9. Germline CDR1 DFQATT, CDR2 SNEGSKA (reference sequence). The CDR3 has 16 residues. The CDR3 sequence: CSASPGTGGIDYGYTF. The CDR3 DNA reads TGCAGTGCTAGTCCCGGGACAGGGGGTATCGACTATGGCTACACCTTC.

The chain joins TRBV27 to TRBJ2-7; 7 bases map to TRBD1. The CDR3 covers 15 residues. Germline CDR1 is MNHEY and CDR2 is SMNVEV (reference sequence). V gave up 5 bases and J gave up 5 bases; unmatched junction bases: 12. This CDR3 reads CASSRPGQSFHEQYF. CDR3 DNA sequence: TGTGCCAGCAGTCGCCCGGGACAGTCATTCCACGAGCAGTACTTC.

This clonotype has only a few counts. This rearrangement joins TRBV14 to TRBJ1-6; D remains unclear. The CDR3 loop spans 14 amino acids. CDR1 and CDR2 (germline): SGHDN, FVKESK. V shed 0 bases and J shed 6 bases, with 6 bases lying between them. CDR3 in DNA: TGTGCCAGCAGCCAAGACTTTTTTAATTCACCCCTCCACTTT. This codes for CASSQDFFNSPLHF.

This clonotype was detected only a few times. The chain carries TRBV6-5 and TRBJ2-6, with unresolved D. Trimming took 5 bases from V and 0 from J, leaving 5 bases between them. This CDR3 contains 14 residues. The germline CDR1 and CDR2 sequences are MNHEY and SVGAGI. The CDR3 DNA reads TGTGCCAGCAGTCGTTACTCTGGGGCCAACGTCCTGACTTTC. Translating gives CASSRYSGANVLTF.

The rearrangement links TRBV5-4 to TRBJ2-7; maybe TRBD2 (6 bases). This CDR3 comprises 14 residues. Germline CDR1 reads SGHNT; CDR2 reads YYREEE (reference sequence). Trimming removed 7 bases at V and 5 bases at J, with 19 bases between. CDR3 bases: TGTGCCAGCGCCGGGGGAGTCCCTCCCCACGAGCAGTACTTC. This translates into CASAGGVPPHEQYF. Looking up the rest from reference TRBV5-4 and TRBJ2-7 gives the full variable domain: ETGVTQSPTHLIKTRGQQVTLRCSSQSGHNTVSWYQQALGQGPQFIFQYYREEENGRGNFPPRFSGLQFPNYSSELNVNALELDDSALYLCASAGGVPPHEQYFGPGTRLTVT.

This chain uses TRBV10-1 with TRBJ2-2, with 7 bases fitting TRBD1. This CDR3 is 15 amino acids long. The junction had 4 bases not matched to a gene; V was cut back by 5 bases and J by 1 base. Germline CDR1 and CDR2: WNHNN and SYGVQD (reference sequence). The CDR3, as DNA: TGCGCCAGCAGTTCGACAGGGATGAACACCGGGGAGCTGTTTTTT. Its protein product is CASSSTGMNTGELFF.

This clonotype occurred once. This chain joins TRBV15 and TRBJ1-4, with unresolved D. CDR3 length: 17 amino acids. The germline gives CDR1 LNHNV, CDR2 YYDKDF (reference sequence). V shed 1 base and J shed 7 bases, with 19 bases lying between them. CDR3 in amino acids: CATSRGPPRGVIEKLFF. The CDR3 region has the DNA TGTGCCACCAGCAGAGGCCCCCCCCGGGGAGTAATTGAAAAACTGTTTTTT.

The gene calls are TRBV24-1 and TRBJ2-1, with 12 bases lining up with TRBD1. V lost 9 bases and J lost 6; bases outside the gene matches: 5. The germline CDR1 and CDR2 sequences are KGHDR and SFDVKD. This CDR3 spans 14 amino acids. In nucleotides, the CDR3 is TGTGCCACCTCCCGGGACAGGGGGCTCAATGAGCAGTTCTTC. This encodes CATSRDRGLNEQFF.

This clonotype was picked up many times. The chain uses TRBV7-6 and TRBJ2-3, with 7 nucleotides matching TRBD2. CDR3 length: 15 residues. Germline CDR1 is SGHVS and CDR2 is FNYEAQ. After removal of 5 bases from V and 7 bases from J, the junction contained 12 bases not matched to a gene. The CDR3 sequence: CASSRAGPGRNTQYF. CDR3 DNA sequence: TGTGCCAGCAGCCGAGCGGGACCAGGGAGAAATACGCAGTATTTT. The complete variable domain, with remaining parts taken from reference TRBV7-6 and TRBJ2-3, reads GAGVSQSPRYKVTKRGQDVALRCDPISGHVSLYWYRQALGQGPEFLTYFNYEAQQDKSGLPNDRFSAERPEGSISTLTIQRTEQRDSAMYRCASSRAGPGRNTQYFGPGTRLTVL.

The gene calls are TRBV10-3 and TRBJ1-3; D gene uncertain. The CDR3 contains 12 residues. From germline, CDR1 is ENHRY and CDR2 SYGVKD. Trimming shortened V by 10 bases and J by 8 bases, and 15 bases separated the two germline ends. CDR3 loop: CATDTGRDTIYF. The CDR3 nucleotides are TGTGCCACAGACACCGGGAGGGACACCATATATTTT.

This chain links TRBV2 with TRBJ2-2, with 8 bases aligning to TRBD1. The CDR3 length is 16 residues. The V gene end was trimmed by 4 bases and the J gene end by 1 base; junction bases not matched to a gene: 5. The V gene's germline CDR1 is SNHLY and CDR2 FYNNEI. The DNA of the CDR3 is TGTGCCAGCAGTGTCGCCACAGGGGGGAACACCGGGGAGCTGTTTTTT. Protein product: CASSVATGGNTGELFF. The full variable domain, completed using reference TRBV2 and TRBJ2-2, is EPEVTQTPSHQVTQMGQEVILRCVPISNHLYFYWYRQILGQKVEFLVSFYNNEISEKSEIFDDQFSVERPDGSNFTLKIRSTKLEDSAMYFCASSVATGGNTGELFFGEGSRLTVL.

This clonotype was detected a few times. The DNA of the CDR3 is TGCGCCAGCAGCTACGTATGGCAAGAGACCCAGTACTTC. It encodes CASSYVWQETQYF. The V gene is TRBV5-1, the J gene TRBJ2-5; unclear D gene. CDR3 length: 13 amino acids. Germline-derived CDR1 and CDR2 are SGHRS and YFSETQ. The V gene lost 3 bases and the J gene lost 2 bases, with 8 bases spanning the gap. Full variable domain (rest looked up from reference TRBV5-1 and TRBJ2-5): KAGVTQTPRYLIKTRGQQVTLSCSPISGHRSVSWYQQTPGQGLQFLFEYFSETQRNKGNFPGRFSGRQFSNSRSEMNVSTLELGDSALYLCASSYVWQETQYFGPGTRLLVL.